This T cell receptor beta chain was identified in a study of beta chain features in type 1 diabetes. Sequencing targeted expressed TCRB transcripts, as all isolated RNA had been reverse transcribed. Profiled with immunoSEQ multiplex PCR; TCRdb holds only in-frame clones, not every one. The sample lists 850,000 to 900,000 clones; about a sixth were seen once. The trim removed 2 bases at V and 6 bases at J, leaving 7 bases unmatched. Germline CDR1 is SGHDT and CDR2 is YYEEEE. This CDR3 region has 14 residues. This chain uses TRBV5-6 with TRBJ2-7, with TRBD2 identical over 8 bases. The sequenced material came from naive CD4+ T cells from blood. The sequence was collected from a woman younger than 30 in good health. The CDR3 DNA is TGTGCCAGCAGCTTCGGCGGGAGGAGCCCCGAGCAGTACTTC. As protein: CASSFGGRSPEQYF.